This T cell receptor beta chain was sequenced during a study of beta chain features in type 1 diabetes. Overall study results and limits: Cells carrying high TCR expression could end up over-represented when cDNA is sequenced. It was possible that PCR favored shorter templates, equally so in patients and controls. At VDJ recombination sites, type 1 diabetes patients had fewer insertions and more deleted nucleotides.

As every portion of the isolated RNA was reverse transcribed, the sequencing read expressed TCRB transcripts. Average reads for naive, central memory and regulatory T cell samples were several million. Produced via immunoSEQ multiplex PCR; TCRdb's table is partial and in-frame only. Here the sample spans about 410,000 clones, around 13% being singletons. The CDR3 spans 10 residues. Between the trimmed V and J ends, which lost 5 bases and 9 bases, there was a span of 6 bases. Germline V CDR1 and CDR2: SEHNR, FQNEAQ (reference sequence). This clone was counted only a few times. Antigen specificity is unknown.

The V call is TRBV7-9, the J call TRBJ2-3; D unresolved. The source of this sequence is a man between 25 and 39 years old in good health. Material for sequencing was naive CD4+ T cells from blood. This CDR3 is CASSLDTQYF. CDR3 bases: TGTGCCAGCAGCCTGGACACGCAGTATTTT.